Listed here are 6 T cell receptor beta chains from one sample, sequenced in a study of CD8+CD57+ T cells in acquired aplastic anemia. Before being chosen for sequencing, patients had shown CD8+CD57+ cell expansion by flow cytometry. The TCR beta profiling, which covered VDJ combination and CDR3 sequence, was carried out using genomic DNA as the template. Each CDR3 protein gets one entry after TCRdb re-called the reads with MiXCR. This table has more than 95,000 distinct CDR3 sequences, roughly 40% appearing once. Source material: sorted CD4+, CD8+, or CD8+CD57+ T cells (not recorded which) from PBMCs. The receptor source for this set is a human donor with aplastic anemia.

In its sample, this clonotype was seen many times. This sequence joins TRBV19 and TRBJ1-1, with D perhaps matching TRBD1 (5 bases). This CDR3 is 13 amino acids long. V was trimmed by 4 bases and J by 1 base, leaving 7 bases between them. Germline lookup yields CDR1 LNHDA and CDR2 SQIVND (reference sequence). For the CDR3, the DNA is TGTGCCAGTAGTAGGACATCGAACACTGAAGCTTTCTTT. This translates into CASSRTSNTEAFF.

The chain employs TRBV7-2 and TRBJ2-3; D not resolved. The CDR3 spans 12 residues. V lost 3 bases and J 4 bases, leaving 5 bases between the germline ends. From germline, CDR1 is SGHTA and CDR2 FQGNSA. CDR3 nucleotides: TGTGCCAGCAGCTTTGGCGCAGATACGCAGTATTTT. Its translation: CASSFGADTQYF.

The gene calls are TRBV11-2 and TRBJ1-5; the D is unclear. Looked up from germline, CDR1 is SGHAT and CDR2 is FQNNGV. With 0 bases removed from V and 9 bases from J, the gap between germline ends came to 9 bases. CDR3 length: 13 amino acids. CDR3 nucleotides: TGTGCCAGCAGCTTAGATCGGGCCCTGCCCCAGCATTTT. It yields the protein CASSLDRALPQHF. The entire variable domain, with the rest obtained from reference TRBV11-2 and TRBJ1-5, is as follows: EAGVAQSPRYKIIEKRQSVAFWCNPISGHATLYWYQQILGQGPKLLIQFQNNGVVDDSQLPKDRFSAERLKGVDSTLKIQPAKLEDSAVYLCASSLDRALPQHFGDGTRLSIL.

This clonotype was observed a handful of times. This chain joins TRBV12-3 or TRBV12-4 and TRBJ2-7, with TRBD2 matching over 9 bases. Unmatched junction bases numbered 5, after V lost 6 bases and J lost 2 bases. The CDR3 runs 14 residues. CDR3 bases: TGTGCCAGCAGCCTTAGCGGGGGAACCTACGAGCAGTACTTC. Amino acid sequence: CASSLSGGTYEQYF.

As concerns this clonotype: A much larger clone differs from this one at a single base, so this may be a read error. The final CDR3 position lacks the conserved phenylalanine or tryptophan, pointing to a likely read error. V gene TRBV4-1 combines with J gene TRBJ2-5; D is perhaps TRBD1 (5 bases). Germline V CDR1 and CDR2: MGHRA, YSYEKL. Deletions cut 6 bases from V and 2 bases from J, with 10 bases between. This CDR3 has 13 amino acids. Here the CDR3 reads CASSRQQQETQYS. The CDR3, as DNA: TGCGCCAGCAGTCGACAGCAACAAGAGACCCAGTACTCC.

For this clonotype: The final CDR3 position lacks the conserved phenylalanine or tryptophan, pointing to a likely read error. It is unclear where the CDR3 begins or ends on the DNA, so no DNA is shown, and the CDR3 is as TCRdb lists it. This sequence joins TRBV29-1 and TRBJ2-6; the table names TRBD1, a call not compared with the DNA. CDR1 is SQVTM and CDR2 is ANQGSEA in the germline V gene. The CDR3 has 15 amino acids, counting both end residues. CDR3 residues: CSVRQGSSGANVLKI.